Below, 25 T cell receptor beta chains from the same sample are listed, as sequenced in a study of T cell repertoires in cytomegalovirus infection. TCRdb recomputed calls from the reads with MiXCR, one row per CDR3 protein. The sample has roughly 570,000 distinct CDR3 sequences, roughly 42% seen once. No antigen is known for these receptors. The source material was cultured PBMCs, sampled from culture after CMV antigen stimulation. All receptors come from a human donor in good health (CMV status not recorded). Some clones in this sample may be carry-over from other donors' samples.

This clonotype was recorded a few times. CDR3 sequence reads: CASSESRVRGYTF. In DNA form, the CDR3 reads TGCGCCAGCAGTGAGTCCAGGGTTCGCGGCTACACCTTC. The chain has TRBV10-1 and TRBJ1-2; possible D gene TRBD1, 5 bases. The CDR3 has 13 residues. Germline V CDR1 and CDR2: WNHNN, SYGVQD (reference sequence). V shed 0 bases and J shed 8 bases, with 10 bases lying between them.

This clonotype was observed a handful of times. The rearrangement uses TRBV7-8 and TRBJ2-7; 9 bases align to TRBD1. J lost 5 bases, V lost 3 bases, and 14 bases had no gene match. CDR3 length: 17 amino acids. The germline V gene encodes CDR1 SGHVS and CDR2 FQNEAQ. The CDR3 sequence: CASSLQSPGQGIHEQYF. Here the CDR3 DNA reads TGTGCCAGCAGCTTGCAATCTCCGGGACAGGGAATACACGAGCAGTACTTC.

CDR3 sequence (DNA): TGTGCCAGCAGCTTAGGACTAGCGGGAACTAGTGAGCAGTTCTTC. As protein: CASSLGLAGTSEQFF. The chain recombines TRBV5-5 with TRBJ2-1, with 12 bases lining up with TRBD2. Germline-derived CDR1 and CDR2 are SGHKS and YYEKEE (reference sequence). The CDR3 runs 15 residues. V gave up 2 bases and J gave up 9 bases; unmatched junction bases: 6.

This clonotype was detected ten times or more. The chain recombines TRBV7-8 with TRBJ1-5; 7 bases align to TRBD1. J gave up 6 bases and V 0 bases, and 2 bases lay outside the gene matches. CDR1 is SGHVS and CDR2 is FQNEAQ in the germline V gene. CDR3 size: 14 residues. The CDR3 DNA is TGTGCCAGCAGCTTAGCAGGGGGCGGTCAGCCCCAGCATTTT. This gives the protein CASSLAGGGQPQHF.

This clonotype was detected only a few times. V gene TRBV2 combines with J gene TRBJ1-3; D is perhaps TRBD1 (5 bases). The CDR3 consists of 14 residues. The V gene lost 3 bases and the J gene lost 4 bases, with 10 bases spanning the gap. CDR1 SNHLY and CDR2 FYNNEI come from the germline V gene. The CDR3 coding sequence is TGTGCCAGCAGTGACAGGGAAGGAGGAAACACCATATATTTT. This gives the protein CASSDREGGNTIYF.

This clonotype was detected a few times. The CDR3 reads CASSYSGGNQPQHF. Written as DNA, the CDR3 is TGTGCCAGCAGTTACAGCGGGGGCAATCAGCCCCAGCATTTT. The chain links TRBV6-2 or TRBV6-3 to TRBJ1-5, with D uncertain. Germline lookup yields CDR1 MNHEY and CDR2 SVGEGT. There are 14 residues in the CDR3. V shed 2 bases and J shed 2 bases, with 7 bases lying between them.

Of note for this clonotype: This clone may be a read error of a much larger clone one base away. The chain couples TRBV7-8 to TRBJ1-1; D is uncertain. Germline CDR1 and CDR2: SGHVS and FQNEAQ. V gave up 1 base and J gave up 2 bases, with 11 bases separating them. This CDR3 comprises 15 residues. The CDR3 loop is CASSLVAGINTEAFF. In DNA form, the CDR3 reads TGTGCCAGCAGCTTAGTAGCGGGAATTAACACTGAAGCTTTCTTT.

This chain uses TRBV4-1 with TRBJ1-5, with 7 bases fitting TRBD1. CDR1 and CDR2 from the germline V gene are MGHRA and YSYEKL. The J segment lost 6 bases and the V segment lost 1 base, leaving 6 bases of the junction unmatched. The CDR3 has 15 amino acids. CDR3 amino acids: CASSQADREGQPQHF. CDR3 nucleotide sequence: TGCGCCAGCAGCCAAGCAGACAGGGAGGGTCAGCCCCAGCATTTT.

This clonotype was found a few times. The CDR3 DNA sequence: TGTGCCAGCAGGGAGACTAGCGGGAGGGGAATCTACGAGCAGTACTTC. Encoded protein: CASRETSGRGIYEQYF. The rearrangement uses TRBV6-1 and TRBJ2-7; 14 positions agree with TRBD2. Losses at the gene ends were 6 bases for V and 3 bases for J; bases not matched to a gene: 7. Germline values: CDR1 MNHNS, CDR2 SASEGT. There are 16 residues in the CDR3.

CDR3 in amino acids: CASRRTSGGPGEQYF. CDR3 sequence (DNA): TGTGCCAGCAGGAGGACTAGCGGGGGTCCGGGGGAGCAGTACTTC. This rearrangement joins TRBV28 to TRBJ2-7, with 13 nucleotides matching TRBD2. The germline V gene has CDR1 MDHEN and CDR2 SYDVKM. CDR3 length: 15 amino acids. With V trimmed by 6 bases and J by 7 bases, 9 bases remained unmatched.

This clonotype has a handful of counts. The chain is built from TRBV5-4 and TRBJ2-5; possible D gene TRBD2, 6 bases. Trimming shortened V by 2 bases and J by 5 bases, and 13 bases separated the two germline ends. The CDR3 spans 14 residues. Per germline, CDR1 SGHNT and CDR2 YYREEE (reference sequence). CDR3 coding DNA: TGTGCCAGCAGCTTCAAAGCTGGGGGGGAGACCCAGTACTTC. Protein: CASSFKAGGETQYF. Complete variable domain (other parts from reference TRBV5-4 and TRBJ2-5): ETGVTQSPTHLIKTRGQQVTLRCSSQSGHNTVSWYQQALGQGPQFIFQYYREEENGRGNFPPRFSGLQFPNYSSELNVNALELDDSALYLCASSFKAGGETQYFGPGTRLLVL.

The chain links TRBV11-2 to TRBJ1-5, with D tentatively TRBD1 (6 bases). Germline lookup yields CDR1 SGHAT and CDR2 FQNNGV. V lost 1 base and J 3 bases, leaving 19 bases between the germline ends. This CDR3 contains 18 residues. The CDR3 DNA reads TGTGCCAGCAGCTTAGGGGTTCTATACCAGGGGACCAATCAGCCCCAGCATTTT. Translation: CASSLGVLYQGTNQPQHF.

The chain combines TRBV27 with TRBJ1-5, with 9 positions matching TRBD1. This CDR3 is 14 amino acids long. After removal of 5 bases from V and 5 bases from J, the junction contained 4 bases not matched to a gene. The germline CDR1 and CDR2 sequences are MNHEY and SMNVEV (reference sequence). The CDR3 nucleotides are TGTGCCAGCAGTCTCCGGGACAGGGATCAGCCCCAGCATTTT. As protein: CASSLRDRDQPQHF.

The chain recombines TRBV6-2 or TRBV6-3 with TRBJ2-1, with TRBD2 matching over 11 bases. The CDR3 extends over 19 amino acids. Germline V gives CDR1 MNHEY, CDR2 SVGEGT. Losses at the gene ends were 9 bases for V and 3 bases for J; bases not matched to a gene: 19. The CDR3 nucleotides are TGTGCCAGGCGAAACCGGGGGGGACTCGGGACTAGCGGCTACAATGAGCAGTTCTTC. It encodes CARRNRGGLGTSGYNEQFF.

This clonotype was seen only a few times. The genes are TRBV30 and TRBJ1-1, with 10 bases aligning to TRBD1. V was clipped by 1 base and J by 8 bases; unmatched bases: 4. CDR3 length: 13 amino acids. Germline CDR1 reads GTSNPN; CDR2 reads SVGIG (reference sequence). CDR3 sequence reads: CAWSATGGPEAFF. The CDR3 DNA reads as TGTGCCTGGAGTGCGACAGGGGGCCCAGAAGCTTTCTTT.

The J gene is TRBJ2-3, the V gene TRBV6-8; 7 nucleotides align to TRBD1. CDR1 is MNHGY and CDR2 is SAAAGT in the germline V gene. The junction had 5 bases not matched to a gene; V was cut back by 1 base and J by 4 bases. The CDR3 extends over 15 amino acids. The CDR3 reads CASSYFDTGADTQYF. As DNA, the CDR3 is TGTGCCAGCAGTTACTTCGATACAGGGGCAGATACGCAGTATTTT.

This sequence joins TRBV28 and TRBJ1-2; the D is unclear. Germline V gene lookup returns CDR1 MDHEN and CDR2 SYDVKM. V lost 2 bases and J lost 0, with 13 bases in between. CDR3 length: 16 amino acids. CDR3 sequence reads: CASSLGSGLANYGYTF. The DNA of the CDR3 is TGTGCCAGCAGTTTAGGGTCAGGACTAGCTAACTATGGCTACACCTTC.

Comment on this clonotype: Being one base from a much bigger clone, this may be a read error. The J gene is TRBJ1-1, the V gene TRBV12-3 or TRBV12-4; D uncertain. This CDR3 has 14 residues. The CDR3 coding sequence is TGTGCCAGCAGTTTATGGGGTAGGAACACTGAAGATTTCTTT. Its translation is CASSLWGRNTEDFF.

V gene TRBV6-5 combines with J gene TRBJ2-1; 7 bases map to TRBD2. V trimming: 5 bases; J trimming: 2 bases; junction bases outside the gene matches: 3. Germline V gene sequence: CDR1 MNHEY, CDR2 SVGAGI. This CDR3 is built from 14 residues. CDR3 protein: CASSRRGTYNEQFF. In nucleotides, the CDR3 is TGTGCCAGCAGTCGGCGGGGGACCTACAATGAGCAGTTCTTC.

The chain combines TRBV12-3 or TRBV12-4 with TRBJ1-2, with unresolved D. The V end was cut by 11 bases, the J end by 3 bases, with 10 bases between. CDR3 length: 11 residues. For the CDR3, the DNA is TGTGCCTGCCGCGCCGACTATGGCTACACCTTC. This gives the protein CACRADYGYTF.

The rearrangement uses TRBV7-9 and TRBJ1-1; no definite D call. V lost 2 bases, J lost 3 bases, and 10 bases lay in between. This CDR3 is built from 14 residues. CDR1 is SEHNR, CDR2 FQNEAQ, per germline (reference sequence). CDR3 region: CASSLYEGDTEAFF. For the CDR3, the DNA is TGTGCCAGCAGCTTATATGAGGGCGACACTGAAGCTTTCTTT.

The gene calls are TRBV7-9 and TRBJ1-5, with 7 positions matching TRBD1. This CDR3 is built from 15 residues. V lost 1 base and J lost 4; bases outside the gene matches: 4. CDR1 is SEHNR, CDR2 FQNEAQ, per germline (reference sequence). This chain's CDR3 is CASSLGDSPNQPQHF. As DNA, the CDR3 is TGTGCCAGCAGCTTAGGGGACAGCCCTAATCAGCCCCAGCATTTT.

The chain joins TRBV12-3 or TRBV12-4 to TRBJ1-1; TRBD1 agrees at 9 bases. This CDR3 region has 12 residues. Germline trimming cut 5 bases from V and 9 bases from J; bases unmatched to any gene: 4. CDR3 sequence (DNA): TGTGCCAGCAGTCAGGACAGGGGCAAAGCTTTCTTT. Translating it yields CASSQDRGKAFF.

The CDR3 coding sequence is TGTGCCAGCAGCCCAAGGATTTTTGATGGCTACACCTTC. It encodes CASSPRIFDGYTF. The chain carries TRBV12-3 or TRBV12-4 and TRBJ1-2; D gene unclear. CDR3 size: 13 residues. Trimming cost V 6 bases and J 6 bases, with 14 bases left between them.

This clonotype has a count of ten or more. This chain joins TRBV7-6 and TRBJ2-7; 9 bases agree with TRBD2. From germline, CDR1 is SGHVS and CDR2 FNYEAQ. The CDR3 consists of 18 residues. The V gene end was trimmed by 6 bases and the J gene end by 4 bases; junction bases not matched to a gene: 19. The CDR3 reads CASSAQLAGVEGVYEQYF. CDR3 bases: TGTGCCAGCAGTGCACAATTAGCGGGAGTTGAAGGGGTGTACGAGCAGTACTTC.